Listed below are T cell receptor beta chains from one sample, sequenced in a study of CD4 T cells in relation to SARS-CoV-2 and coronaviruses. This table comes from immunoSEQ multiplex PCR, and its TCRdb copy is limited to in-frame clones, with some not included. The repertoire holds tens of thousands of clones, with more than 60% as singletons. Antigen specificity for these receptors is unknown. Sequencing was done on a sample of memory CD4+ T cells from PBMCs, cultured in vitro. The receptors derive from an adult with COVID-19. Each CDR3 is given with its conserved first and last residue. D genes are given only for firm matches. Only some rows state a clone size, as once, few, many or a class for expanded clones.

TRBJ2-3,18,.,TRBD2,TRBV18,CASSLTTGLAGVGDTQYF,TGTGCCAGCTCCCTCACCACCGGGCTAGCGGGAGTAGGTGATACGCAGTATTTT
TRBJ2-2,15,.,.,TRBV19,CASSIGDEGTGELFF,TGTGCCAGTAGTATAGGAGACGAGGGCACCGGGGAGCTGTTTTTT
TRBJ2-5,12,.,.,TRBV28,CASRAAKETQYF,TGTGCCAGCAGGGCCGCAAAAGAGACCCAGTACTTC
TRBJ2-3,12,once,.,TRBV11-3,CASSLSTDTQYF,TGTGCCAGCAGCTTAAGCACAGATACGCAGTATTTT
TRBJ1-2,15,.,TRBD1,TRBV7-8,CASSARQGPNYGYTF,TGTGCCAGCAGCGCGCGACAGGGGCCGAACTATGGCTACACCTTC
TRBJ1-2,15,.,TRBD1,TRBV14,CASSFPGTGDYGYTF,TGTGCCAGCAGCTTTCCTGGGACAGGGGACTATGGCTACACCTTC
TRBJ2-3,17,once,TRBD2,TRBV10-3,CAISRVASGRSTDTQYF,TGTGCCATTTCCCGGGTCGCGAGCGGGAGGAGCACAGATACGCAGTATTTT
TRBJ2-7,13,once,.,TRBV5-6,CASSHRAHYEQYF,TGTGCCAGCAGCCACCGGGCCCACTACGAGCAGTACTTC
TRBJ2-7,14,.,.,TRBV20-1,CSASNNRVALEQYF,TGCAGTGCTAGTAATAACAGGGTCGCACTCGAGCAGTACTTC
TRBJ2-1,17,.,.,TRBV7-9,CASSSPTRGGSYNEQFF,TGTGCCAGCAGCTCACCTACCAGGGGGGGCTCCTACAATGAGCAGTTCTTC
TRBJ1-1,13,.,.,TRBV5-1,CASSPLAGVGAFF,TGCGCCAGCAGTCCTCTCGCCGGCGTTGGGGCTTTCTTT
TRBJ2-5,16,.,.,TRBV5-4,CASSKTGAPQQETQYF,TGTGCCAGCAGCAAAACTGGGGCACCACAGCAAGAGACCCAGTACTTC
TRBJ2-1,13,once,.,TRBV2,CASGLVGYNEQFF,TGTGCCAGCGGGTTGGTGGGCTACAATGAGCAGTTCTTC
TRBJ2-1,17,.,.,TRBV18,CASSPRPQQWVDNEQFF,TGTGCCAGCTCACCCCGCCCCCAACAGTGGGTGGACAATGAGCAGTTCTTC
TRBJ1-5,12,.,.,TRBV2,CASSERDQPQHF,TGTGCCAGCAGTGAGCGGGATCAGCCCCAGCATTTT
TRBJ2-5,16,once,.,TRBV7-2,CASSLSLGRGQETQYF,TGTGCCAGCAGCTTAAGTCTCGGGCGGGGACAAGAGACCCAGTACTTC
TRBJ2-1,14,.,.,TRBV5-1,CASTVDSSYNEQFF,TGCGCCAGCACTGTGGACAGCTCCTACAATGAGCAGTTCTTC
TRBJ2-7,15,few,.,TRBV5-4,CASSQKNRDSYEQYF,TGTGCCAGCAGCCAAAAAAACAGGGACTCCTACGAGCAGTACTTC
TRBJ2-2,19,.,.,TRBV5-1,CASSPATGPPHPNTGELFF,TGCGCCAGCAGCCCTGCCACGGGACCGCCCCACCCGAACACCGGGGAGCTGTTTTTT
TRBJ2-7,16,.,.,TRBV6-5,CASSYSVDVSSYEQYF,TGTGCCAGCAGTTACTCGGTTGATGTGAGCTCCTACGAGCAGTACTTC
TRBJ2-7,15,.,TRBD2,TRBV6-5,CASSYSHSGGYEQYF,TGTGCCAGCAGTTACTCCCATAGCGGGGGCTACGAGCAGTACTTC
TRBJ2-5,13,.,.,TRBV7-2,CASSLSPTRAWYF,TGTGCCAGCAGCTTATCCCCTACTAGGGCCTGGTACTTC
TRBJ1-2,14,few,.,TRBV6-5,CASRSRSSLYGYTF,TGTGCCAGCAGATCCCGGTCATCACTCTATGGCTACACCTTC
TRBJ2-2,15,.,.,TRBV5-1,CASSLASSNTGELFF,TGCGCCAGCAGCTTGGCCTCCTCGAACACCGGGGAGCTGTTTTTT
TRBJ2-1,14,few,TRBD2,TRBV7-7,CASSPRTSGNEQFF,TGTGCTAGCAGCCCACGGACTAGCGGCAATGAGCAGTTCTTC
TRBJ1-2,14,few,TRBD1,TRBV5-1,CASSSTGGNYGYTF,TGCGCCAGCAGCTCGACAGGGGGAAACTATGGCTACACCTTC
TRBJ1-4,13,.,.,TRBV28,CASSGIGYEKLFF,TGTGCCAGCAGTGGGATAGGGTATGAAAAACTGTTTTTT
TRBJ2-7,13,.,TRBD1,TRBV30,CAWSRDRAGEQYF,TGTGCCTGGAGCCGGGACAGGGCTGGCGAGCAGTACTTC
TRBJ1-5,14,.,.,TRBV19,CASMTVHSNQPQHF,TGTGCCAGTATGACAGTCCATAGCAATCAGCCCCAGCATTTT
TRBJ1-2,14,few,TRBD1,TRBV5-1,CASSLTGGNYGYTF,TGCGCCAGCAGCTTGACAGGGGGTAACTATGGCTACACCTTC
TRBJ1-2,14,.,.,TRBV6-5,CASSFGSAVIGYTF,TGTGCCAGCAGTTTCGGCTCGGCGGTTATCGGCTACACCTTC
TRBJ2-3,16,.,TRBD2,TRBV3-1/TRBV3-2,CASSHREAGVRDTQYF,TGTGCCAGCAGCCATAGGGAAGCGGGAGTACGCGATACGCAGTATTTT
TRBJ1-2,13,.,.,TRBV12-3/TRBV12-4,CASSPDGNYGYTF,TGTGCCAGCAGCCCGGACGGAAACTATGGCTACACCTTC
TRBJ2-2,13,few,.,TRBV10-3,CAISEGSTGELFF,TGTGCCATCAGTGAAGGGTCCACCGGGGAGCTGTTTTTT
TRBJ1-1,13,.,.,TRBV28,CASSLYAASSAFF,TGTGCCAGCAGTTTATACGCCGCCTCTTCAGCTTTCTTT
TRBJ2-7,14,.,TRBD1,TRBV10-3,CAISEGDRQYEQYF,TGTGCCATCAGTGAGGGGGACAGGCAATACGAGCAGTACTTC
TRBJ1-5,14,.,.,TRBV6-5,CASSRQGYNQPQHF,TGTGCCAGCAGCCGTCAGGGGTACAATCAGCCCCAGCATTTT
TRBJ2-5,12,.,.,TRBV19,CASSMSQETQYF,TGTGCCAGTAGCATGAGTCAAGAGACCCAGTACTTC
TRBJ1-4,16,once,.,TRBV28,CASSLGTTATNEKLFF,TGTGCCAGCAGTTTAGGGACTACTGCAACTAATGAAAAACTGTTTTTT